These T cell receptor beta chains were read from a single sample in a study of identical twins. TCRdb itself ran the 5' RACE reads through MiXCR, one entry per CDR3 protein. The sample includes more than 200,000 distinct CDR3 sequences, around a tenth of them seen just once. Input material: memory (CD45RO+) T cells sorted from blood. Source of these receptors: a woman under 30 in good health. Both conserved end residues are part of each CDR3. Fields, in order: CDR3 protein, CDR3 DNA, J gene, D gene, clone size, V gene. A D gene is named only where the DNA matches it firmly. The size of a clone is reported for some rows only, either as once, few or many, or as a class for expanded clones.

CASTELAGGADTQYF | TGCGCCAGCACCGAACTAGCGGGGGGGGCAGATACGCAGTATTTT | TRBJ2-3 | TRBD2 | NA | TRBV5-1
CASSQFGGSQPQHF | TGTGCCAGCAGTCAGTTTGGGGGGAGTCAGCCCCAGCATTTT | TRBJ1-5 | NA | NA | TRBV5-5
CASSVVTVGTEAFF | TGCGCCAGCAGTGTCGTGACAGTTGGGACTGAAGCTTTCTTT | TRBJ1-1 | NA | NA | TRBV10-2
CASSRGNYGYTF | TGTGCCAGCAGTCGCGGTAACTATGGCTACACCTTC | TRBJ1-2 | NA | many | TRBV7-2
CASSSRGHRLDGELFF | TGTGCCAGCAGCTCGCGGGGCCACCGTCTGGACGGGGAGCTGTTTTTT | TRBJ2-2 | NA | few | TRBV11-1
CASSPDPRARADTQYF | TGTGCCAGCAGCCCCGACCCCCGGGCGCGGGCAGATACGCAGTATTTT | TRBJ2-3 | NA | many | TRBV5-6
CASSHLGATNEKLFF | TGCGCCAGCAGCCACCTCGGTGCAACTAATGAAAAACTGTTTTTT | TRBJ1-4 | NA | few | TRBV4-1
CANRTGGYEQYF | TGTGCCAACCGGACAGGGGGCTACGAGCAGTACTTC | TRBJ2-7 | TRBD1 | few | TRBV6-1
CASSFVSRGETQYF | TGTGCCAGCAGTTTTGTTAGTCGAGGAGAGACCCAGTACTTC | TRBJ2-5 | NA | NA | TRBV12-3/TRBV12-4
CASSPRGDYFTDTQYF | TGTGCCAGCAGCCCACGGGGGGACTACTTCACAGATACGCAGTATTTT | TRBJ2-3 | TRBD2 | NA | TRBV9
CSASGRADLNTGELFF | TGCAGTGCTAGCGGGAGGGCCGATTTAAACACCGGGGAGCTGTTTTTT | TRBJ2-2 | TRBD2 | NA | TRBV20-1